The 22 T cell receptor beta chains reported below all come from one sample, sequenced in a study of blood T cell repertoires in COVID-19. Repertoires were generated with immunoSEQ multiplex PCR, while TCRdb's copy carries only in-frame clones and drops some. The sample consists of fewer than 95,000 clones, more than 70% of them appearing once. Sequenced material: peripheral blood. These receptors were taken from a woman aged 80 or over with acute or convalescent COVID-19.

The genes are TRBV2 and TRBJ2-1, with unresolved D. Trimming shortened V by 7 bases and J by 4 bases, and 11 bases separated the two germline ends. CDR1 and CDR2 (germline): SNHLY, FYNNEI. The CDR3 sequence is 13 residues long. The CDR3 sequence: CASTPVYYNEQFF. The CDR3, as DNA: TGTGCCAGCACTCCAGTGTATTACAATGAGCAGTTCTTC.

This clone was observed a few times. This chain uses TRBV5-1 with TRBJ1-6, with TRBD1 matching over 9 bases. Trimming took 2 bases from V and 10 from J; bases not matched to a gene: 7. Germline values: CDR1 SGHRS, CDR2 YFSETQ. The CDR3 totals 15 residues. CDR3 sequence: CASSLGGQGGSPLHF. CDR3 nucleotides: TGCGCCAGCAGCTTAGGGGGACAGGGCGGATCACCCCTCCACTTT.

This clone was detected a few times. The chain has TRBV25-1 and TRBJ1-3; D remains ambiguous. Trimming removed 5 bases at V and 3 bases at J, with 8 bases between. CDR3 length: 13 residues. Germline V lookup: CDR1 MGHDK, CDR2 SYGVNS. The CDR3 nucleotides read TGTGCCAGCAGTTACCGGGGTGGAAACACCATATATTTT. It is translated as CASSYRGGNTIYF.

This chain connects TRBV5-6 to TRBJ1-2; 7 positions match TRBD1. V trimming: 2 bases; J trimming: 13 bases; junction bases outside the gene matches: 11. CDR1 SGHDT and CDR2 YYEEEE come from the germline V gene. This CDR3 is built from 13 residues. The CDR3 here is CASSFYRTGGFTF. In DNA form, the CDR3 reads TGTGCCAGCAGCTTTTATAGGACAGGAGGGTTCACCTTC.

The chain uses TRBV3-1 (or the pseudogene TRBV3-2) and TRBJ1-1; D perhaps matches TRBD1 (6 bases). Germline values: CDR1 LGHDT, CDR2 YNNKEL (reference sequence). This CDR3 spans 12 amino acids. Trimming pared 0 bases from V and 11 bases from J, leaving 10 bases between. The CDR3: CASSQDFTGAFF. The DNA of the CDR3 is TGTGCCAGCAGCCAAGATTTTACAGGGGCTTTCTTT.

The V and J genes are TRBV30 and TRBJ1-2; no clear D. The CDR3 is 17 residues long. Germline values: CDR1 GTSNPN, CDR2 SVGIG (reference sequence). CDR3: CARLARLAPLPNYGYTF. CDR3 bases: TGTGCTCGGTTGGCTCGGCTAGCACCTCTTCCTAACTATGGCTACACCTTC.

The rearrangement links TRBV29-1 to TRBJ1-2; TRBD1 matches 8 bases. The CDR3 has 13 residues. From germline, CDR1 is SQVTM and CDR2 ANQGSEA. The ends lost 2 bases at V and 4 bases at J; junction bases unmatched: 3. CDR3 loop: CSVEPTGGYGYTF. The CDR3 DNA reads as TGCAGCGTTGAACCCACAGGGGGCTATGGCTACACCTTC. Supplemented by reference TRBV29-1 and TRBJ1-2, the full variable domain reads SAVISQKPSRDICQRGTSLTIQCQVDSQVTMMFWYRQQPGQSLTLIATANQGSEATYESGFVIDKFPISRPNLTFSTLTVSNMSPEDSSIYLCSVEPTGGYGYTFGSGTRLTVV.

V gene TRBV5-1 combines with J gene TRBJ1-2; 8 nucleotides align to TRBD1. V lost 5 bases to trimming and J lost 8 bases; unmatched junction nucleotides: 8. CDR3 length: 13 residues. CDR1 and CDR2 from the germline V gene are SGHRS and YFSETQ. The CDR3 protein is CASSWDRPEGYTF. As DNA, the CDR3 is TGCGCCAGCAGTTGGGACAGGCCCGAGGGCTACACCTTC.

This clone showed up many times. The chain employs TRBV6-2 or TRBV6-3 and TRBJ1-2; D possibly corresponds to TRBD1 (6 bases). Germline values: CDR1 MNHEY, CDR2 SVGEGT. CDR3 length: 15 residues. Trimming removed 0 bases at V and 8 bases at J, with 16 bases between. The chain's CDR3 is CASSYSRGTLGGYTF. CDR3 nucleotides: TGTGCCAGCAGTTACTCGAGGGGGACCTTAGGAGGCTACACCTTC.

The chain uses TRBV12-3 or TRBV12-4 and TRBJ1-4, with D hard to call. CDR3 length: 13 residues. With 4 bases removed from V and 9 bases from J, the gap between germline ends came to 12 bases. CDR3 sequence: CASSSTGNQKLFF. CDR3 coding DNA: TGTGCCAGCAGTTCCACCGGGAACCAAAAACTGTTTTTT.

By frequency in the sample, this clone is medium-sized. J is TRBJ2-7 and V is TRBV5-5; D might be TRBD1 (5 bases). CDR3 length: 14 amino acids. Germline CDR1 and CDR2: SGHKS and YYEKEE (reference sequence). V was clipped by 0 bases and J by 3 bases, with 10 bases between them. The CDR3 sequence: CASSLEGPYYEQYF. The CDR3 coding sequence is TGTGCCAGCAGCTTGGAGGGGCCTTACTACGAGCAGTACTTC.

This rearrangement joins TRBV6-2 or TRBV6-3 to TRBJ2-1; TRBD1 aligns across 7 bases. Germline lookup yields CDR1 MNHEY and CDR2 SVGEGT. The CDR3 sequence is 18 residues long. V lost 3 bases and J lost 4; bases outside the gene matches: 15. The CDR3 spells CASSYTLGQTEIYNEQFF. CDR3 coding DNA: TGTGCCAGCAGTTATACTTTGGGACAGACGGAAATTTACAATGAGCAGTTCTTC.

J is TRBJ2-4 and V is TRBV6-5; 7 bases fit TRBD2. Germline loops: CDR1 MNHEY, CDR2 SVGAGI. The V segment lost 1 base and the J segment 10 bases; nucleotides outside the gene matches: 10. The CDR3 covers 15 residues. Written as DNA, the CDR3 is TGTGCCAGCAGTTACTTGTTGGAAGCGGGGAGGATTCAGTACTTC. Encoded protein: CASSYLLEAGRIQYF.

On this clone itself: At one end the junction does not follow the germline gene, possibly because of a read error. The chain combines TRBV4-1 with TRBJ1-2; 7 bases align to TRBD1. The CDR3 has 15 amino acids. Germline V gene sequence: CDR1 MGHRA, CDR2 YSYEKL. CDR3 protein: CARSRQGRGDYGYTF. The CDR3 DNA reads TGCGCCCGCAGCCGACAGGGCCGGGGTGACTATGGCTACACCTTC.

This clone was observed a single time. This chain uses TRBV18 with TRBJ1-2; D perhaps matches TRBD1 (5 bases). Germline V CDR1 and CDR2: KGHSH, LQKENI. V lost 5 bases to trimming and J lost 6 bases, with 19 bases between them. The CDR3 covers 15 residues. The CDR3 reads CASSAAGTAENGYTF. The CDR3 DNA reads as TGTGCCAGCTCAGCGGCCGGGACTGCGGAGAATGGCTACACCTTC.

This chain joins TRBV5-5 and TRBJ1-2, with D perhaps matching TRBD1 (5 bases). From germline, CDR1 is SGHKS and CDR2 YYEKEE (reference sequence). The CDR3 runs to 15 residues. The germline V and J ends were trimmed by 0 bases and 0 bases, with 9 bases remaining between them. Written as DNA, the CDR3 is TGTGCCAGCAGCTTGGATGGACAACCTAACTATGGCTACACCTTC. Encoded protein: CASSLDGQPNYGYTF.

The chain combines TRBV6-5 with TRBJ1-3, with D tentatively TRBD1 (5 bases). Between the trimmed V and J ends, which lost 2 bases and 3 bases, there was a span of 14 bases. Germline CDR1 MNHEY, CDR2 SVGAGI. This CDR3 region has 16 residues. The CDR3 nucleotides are TGTGCCAGCAGTTACCGAGGAGGGGACCTTGGAAACACCATATATTTT. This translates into CASSYRGGDLGNTIYF.

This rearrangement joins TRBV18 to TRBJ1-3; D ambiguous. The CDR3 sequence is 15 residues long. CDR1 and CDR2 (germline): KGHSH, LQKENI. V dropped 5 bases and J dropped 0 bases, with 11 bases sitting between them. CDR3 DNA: TGTGCCAGCTCAACGACTACGGACTCTGGAAACACCATATATTTT. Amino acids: CASSTTTDSGNTIYF.

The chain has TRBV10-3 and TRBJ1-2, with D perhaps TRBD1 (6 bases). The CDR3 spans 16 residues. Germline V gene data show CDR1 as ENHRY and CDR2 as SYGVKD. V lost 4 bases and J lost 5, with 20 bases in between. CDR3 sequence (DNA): TGTGCCATCAGTGGGGCCCCGGTGGGGGCAAGATATGGCTACACCTTC. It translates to CAISGAPVGARYGYTF.

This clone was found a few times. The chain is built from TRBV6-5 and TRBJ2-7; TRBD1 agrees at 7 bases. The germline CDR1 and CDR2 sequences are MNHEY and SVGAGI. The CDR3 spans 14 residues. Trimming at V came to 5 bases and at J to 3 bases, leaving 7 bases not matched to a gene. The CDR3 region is CASSSTQGYYEQYF. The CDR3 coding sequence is TGTGCCAGCAGTAGCACACAGGGGTACTACGAGCAGTACTTC.

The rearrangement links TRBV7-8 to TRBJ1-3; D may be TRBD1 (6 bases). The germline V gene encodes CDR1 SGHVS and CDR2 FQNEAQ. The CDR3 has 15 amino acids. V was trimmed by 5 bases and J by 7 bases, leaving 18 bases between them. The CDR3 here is CASSPSGQGLNTIYF. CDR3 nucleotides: TGTGCCAGCAGCCCATCGGGGCAGGGGCTCAACACCATATATTTT.

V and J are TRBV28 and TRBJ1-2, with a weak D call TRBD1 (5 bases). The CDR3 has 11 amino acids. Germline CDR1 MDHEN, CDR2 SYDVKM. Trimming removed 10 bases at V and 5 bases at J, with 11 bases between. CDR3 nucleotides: TGTGCCATTACCTCAGGGTATGGCTACACCTTC. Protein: CAITSGYGYTF.